This TCR beta chain originates from a study of shared clonotypes between healthy human individuals. Naive-designated CD8 cells lacked CD45RO, were positively enriched for CCR7, and omitted terminally differentiated effector memory CD45RA+ cells. This clone has just one count. Its antigen remains unknown. Measured with immunoSEQ multiplex PCR; TCRdb has only the in-frame clones, and not every one. The repertoire consists of about 2 million clones, with just under 95% occurring once and the leading ten covering more than 0.95%. Findings and limits, study-wide: Naive subsets usually exceeded memory subsets in estimated richness.

The CDR3 loop spans 15 amino acids. V shed 3 bases, J shed 4 bases, and the junction held 8 bases outside the gene matches. Looked up from germline, CDR1 is SQVTM and CDR2 is ANQGSEA. Sequenced material: naive CD8+ T cells sorted from blood. This rearrangement joins TRBV29-1 to TRBJ1-2, with 10 bases aligning to TRBD1. The sequence was obtained from a man in his late teens or twenties in good health. This chain's CDR3 is CSVDPGTGAGYGYTF. CDR3 bases: TGCAGCGTTGACCCCGGGACAGGGGCTGGCTATGGCTACACCTTC.